This TCR beta chain was recovered during a study of shared clonotypes between healthy human individuals. Naive CD8 isolation took CD45RO-negative cells positively selected for CCR7 and excluded terminally differentiated effector memory CD45RA+ cells. This CDR3 is built from 12 residues. This clone was counted between two and nine times. Replicate PCRs run on sorted subsets employed approximately 0.2 ug DNA, 30,000 to 35,000 T cell genomes. Method: immunoSEQ multiplex PCR; TCRdb's copy keeps in-frame clones and lacks some. The table has 1.5 million to 2.5 million clones, approximately 94% seen once. Specimen: naive CD8+ T cells sorted from blood. The receptor was derived from a man younger than 35 in good health. The V call is TRBV7-5, the J call TRBJ2-7. TRBV7-5 is designated a pseudogene. This chain's CDR3 is CARSLGFYEQYF. CDR3 coding DNA: TGTGCCAGAAGCTTAGGTTTCTACGAGCAGTACTTC.